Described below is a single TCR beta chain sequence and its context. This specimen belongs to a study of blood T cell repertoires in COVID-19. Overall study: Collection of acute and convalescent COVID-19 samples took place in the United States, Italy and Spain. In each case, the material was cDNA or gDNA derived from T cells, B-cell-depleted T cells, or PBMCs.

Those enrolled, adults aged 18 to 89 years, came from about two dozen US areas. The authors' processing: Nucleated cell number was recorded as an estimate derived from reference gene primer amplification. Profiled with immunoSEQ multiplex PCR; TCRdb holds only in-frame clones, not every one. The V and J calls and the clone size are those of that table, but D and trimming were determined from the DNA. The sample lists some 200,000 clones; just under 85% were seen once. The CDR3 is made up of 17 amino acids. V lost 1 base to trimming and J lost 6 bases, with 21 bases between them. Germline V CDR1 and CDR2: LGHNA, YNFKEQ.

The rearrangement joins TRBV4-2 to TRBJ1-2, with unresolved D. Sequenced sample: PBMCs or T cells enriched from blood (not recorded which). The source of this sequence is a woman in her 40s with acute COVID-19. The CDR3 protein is CASSQATGLLLTHGYTF. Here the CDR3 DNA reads TGTGCCAGCAGCCAAGCCACCGGACTCCTACTTACCCATGGCTACACCTTC.